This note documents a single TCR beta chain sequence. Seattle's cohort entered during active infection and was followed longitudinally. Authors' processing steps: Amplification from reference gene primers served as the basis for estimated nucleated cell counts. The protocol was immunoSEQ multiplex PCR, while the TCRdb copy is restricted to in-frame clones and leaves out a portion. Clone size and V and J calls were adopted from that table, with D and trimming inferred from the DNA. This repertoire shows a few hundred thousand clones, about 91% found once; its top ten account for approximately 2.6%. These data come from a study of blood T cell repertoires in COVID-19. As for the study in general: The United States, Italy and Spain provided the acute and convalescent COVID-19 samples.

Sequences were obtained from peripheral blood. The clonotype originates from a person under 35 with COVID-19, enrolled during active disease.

CDR3 loop: CASSQDGTSGYNEQFF. The CDR3 DNA sequence: TGCGCCAGCAGCCAAGATGGGACTAGCGGCTACAATGAGCAGTTCTTC. The rearrangement links TRBV4-1 to TRBJ2-1, with 11 bases lining up with TRBD2. Germline V gene sequence: CDR1 MGHRA, CDR2 YSYEKL. CDR3 size: 16 residues. After removal of 0 bases from V and 3 bases from J, the junction contained 1 base not matched to a gene.